The text below deals with one T cell receptor beta chain. Its recognized antigen is unknown. Sequences DFQATT (CDR1) and SNEGSKA (CDR2) are obtained from the germline V gene (reference sequence). Counted from cysteine to phenylalanine, this CDR3 has 13 amino acids. No nucleotide data were recorded. The library was obtained by 10x single-cell sequencing. 10X Genomics single-cell V(D)J and 5' gene-expression libraries were used to profile CSF cells. CSF single-cell TCR libraries were sequenced on an Illumina NextSeq550. Regarding the original processing steps: V(D)J reads were aligned to the vdj-GRCh38 alts ensemble 2.0.0 reference and processed with the Cell Ranger vdj pipeline. Clonotypes were defined as cell barcodes sharing the same set of productive CDR3 nucleotide sequences. To link clonality with transcriptional profiles, clonotype information was added to the Seurat v3.0 gene-expression metadata. Exclusion was applied to CSF cells with more than 1,800 genes, more than 7,500 UMIs or more than 10% mitochondrial reads. To identify TCRs with known antigen specificity, CDR3-beta sequences were compared against VDJdb. The network analysis of clone sharing was performed with the R package qgraph and was limited to TCRs that had complete alpha and beta chains. Once TCRdb had reprocessed the reads, it stored one entry per CDR3 protein sequence and supplied no DNA. These V and J calls derive from TCRdb rather than the authors' analysis. The sample table gives about 480 distinct CDR3 sequences. The ten largest account for approximately 43% of the sample.

The data belong to a study of CD8 T cells in cerebrospinal fluid in Alzheimer's disease (TCRdb year 2020). Background on the whole study: The study assessed CSF T cell clonal expansion with two single-cell approaches: plate-based nested PCR sequencing and droplet-based sequencing. Whether clonally expanded T cells were present in cerebrospinal fluid from healthy elderly individuals and from patients with neurodegenerative disease was tested. The droplet-based CSF comparison of patients and controls included 9 healthy controls (about 11,000 cells) and 9 patients with MCI or Alzheimer's disease (just over 10,000 cells). A total of roughly 24 samples were covered by the CSF gene-expression analysis, which included Parkinson's disease patients.

Broad study findings and their caveats: Finding EBV-specific TCRs in CSF, the authors cautioned, does not establish a causal link between EBV and Alzheimer's disease. In patients with MCI or Alzheimer's disease, the biggest CSF clone accounted for a larger percentage of TCRs than in controls. The EBV-specific clones were neither the most highly expanded clones nor enriched among patients. In pooled data, a highly expanded clone (at least 3% of TCRs) was found in 1 of 10 healthy subjects versus most of the 6 Alzheimer's patients. Only samples with detectable clones went into the overall clonality comparison: approximately eleven healthy, 5 MCI, 5 AD, and 6 PD.

Patients with Parkinson's disease were included as a neurodegenerative disease comparison group, since earlier reports had described antigen-specific T cells in the blood of Parkinson's disease patients. None of the participants had acute infectious disease, and every participant was in good physical condition. Neurodegeneration in patients was confirmed with biomarkers including neurofilament, amyloid-beta and tau. Live CSF cells for droplet-based sequencing were sorted with a live/dead marker. CSF was obtained by lumbar puncture, and immune cells were pelleted by centrifugation at 300g. CSF samples were inspected for red blood cells, and any blood-contaminated sample was excluded. CSF cells were cryopreserved in freezing medium, frozen overnight at -80 degrees C, and subsequently stored in liquid nitrogen. Before analysis, CSF samples had been stored for less than seven months.

Sequencing input: cerebrospinal fluid. The rearrangement joined TRBV20-1 to TRBJ1-5; absent DNA, TCRdb's TRBD1 call cannot be checked. This clonotype was obtained from a human donor with Parkinson's disease. CDR3 protein: CSARDEGHQPQHF.